This passage covers 9 T cell receptor beta chains from one sample sequenced in a study of blood T cell repertoires in COVID-19. The table came from immunoSEQ multiplex PCR; TCRdb's copy has only in-frame clones and leaves some out. Among under 200,000 clones listed, around four fifths were seen once. The sequenced sample was peripheral blood. Receptors originate from a man aged 40-49 years who had recovered from COVID-19.

The rearrangement joins TRBV29-1 to TRBJ1-2; a weak D match, TRBD1 (6 bases). The CDR3 runs to 16 residues. Trimming took off 6 bases at V and 4 bases at J, with 24 bases between the two ends. Germline V gene data show CDR1 as SQVTM and CDR2 as ANQGSEA. CDR3 in amino acids: CSVVSPGQLRGYGYTF. Here the CDR3 DNA reads TGCAGCGTGGTTTCCCCTGGACAGCTCCGAGGCTATGGCTACACCTTC.

The chain is built from TRBV4-3 and TRBJ2-7, with TRBD1 matching over 7 bases. The CDR3 is made up of 15 amino acids. Unmatched junction bases numbered 6, after V lost 0 bases and J lost 4 bases. The V gene's germline CDR1 is LGHNA and CDR2 YSLEER. The CDR3 loop is CASSQDRDSRYEQYF. CDR3 nucleotide sequence: TGCGCCAGCAGCCAAGATCGGGACAGCCGTTACGAGCAGTACTTC.

The V and J genes are TRBV14 and TRBJ1-2, with a weak D call TRBD1 (5 bases). Germline assignment: CDR1 SGHDN and CDR2 FVKESK. Trimming pared 1 base from V and 8 bases from J, leaving 11 bases between. The length of the CDR3 is 13 residues. CDR3 sequence (DNA): TGTGCCAGCAGCCAAGCCAGGGTAGGAGGCTACACCTTC. Its translation is CASSQARVGGYTF. Full variable domain (missing parts from reference TRBV14 and TRBJ1-2): EAGVTQFPSHSVIEKGQTVTLRCDPISGHDNLYWYRRVMGKEIKFLLHFVKESKQDESGMPNNRFLAERTGGTYSTLKVQPAELEDSGVYFCASSQARVGGYTFGSGTRLTVV.

The V and J genes are TRBV19 and TRBJ2-7, with 7 bases matching TRBD1. The junction had 6 bases not matched to a gene; V was cut back by 6 bases and J by 4 bases. In germline, CDR1 is LNHDA, CDR2 SQIVND (reference sequence). This CDR3 has 13 residues. Written as DNA, the CDR3 is TGTGCCAGTAGCCGACAGGGCCGATACGAGCAGTACTTC. This gives the protein CASSRQGRYEQYF.

Comment on this clone: At the DNA level, this CDR3 is encoded by other sequences in the same sample as well. V usage is TRBV6-5 and J usage is TRBJ1-2; a possible D gene is TRBD1 (5 bases). The CDR3 extends over 14 amino acids. The V end lost 0 bases, the J end lost 2 bases, and 7 bases lay between the germline ends. Germline lookup yields CDR1 MNHEY and CDR2 SVGAGI. Here the CDR3 reads CASSYSRGNYGYTF. As DNA, the CDR3 is TGTGCCAGCAGTTACTCTAGGGGAAACTATGGCTACACCTTC.

V and J are TRBV7-8 and TRBJ1-2; unclear D gene. Trimming left V 2 bases short and J 4 bases short, with 17 bases between. The CDR3 spans 16 residues. Germline-derived CDR1 and CDR2 are SGHVS and FQNEAQ. This CDR3 is CASSLHETTPLYGYTF. In DNA form, the CDR3 reads TGTGCCAGCAGCTTACACGAGACAACCCCTCTCTATGGCTACACCTTC.

In this sample, this clone turned up once. CDR3 residues: CASRNQGPGNSPLHF. CDR3 bases: TGTGCCAGCAGGAACCAGGGGCCCGGTAATTCACCCCTCCACTTT. This chain uses TRBV28 with TRBJ1-6, with D maybe TRBD1 (6 bases). The germline V gene encodes CDR1 MDHEN and CDR2 SYDVKM. This CDR3 has 15 amino acids. Trimming shortened V by 6 bases and J by 6 bases, and 15 bases separated the two germline ends.

This rearrangement joins TRBV9 to TRBJ1-1, with TRBD1 identical over 9 bases. Germline assignment: CDR1 SGDLS and CDR2 YYNGEE. Losses at the gene ends were 0 bases for V and 3 bases for J; bases not matched to a gene: 3. The CDR3 sequence is 15 residues long. The CDR3 region has the DNA TGTGCCAGCAGCGTAGGGGGACAGGGATACACTGAAGCTTTCTTT. It is translated as CASSVGGQGYTEAFF.

The chain couples TRBV7-9 to TRBJ1-4, with D hard to call. Germline V CDR1 and CDR2: SEHNR, FQNEAQ (reference sequence). V lost 4 bases and J lost 6, with 21 bases in between. The CDR3 has 17 amino acids. DNA for the CDR3: TGTGCCAGCAGCTCGCCGACCAGCGGAAGCAACTATGAAAAACTGTTTTTT. This encodes CASSSPTSGSNYEKLFF. Using reference TRBV7-9 and TRBJ1-4 for the parts outside the CDR3, the full variable domain is DTGVSQNPRHKITKRGQNVTFRCDPISEHNRLYWYRQTLGQGPEFLTYFQNEAQLEKSRLLSDRFSAERPKGSFSTLEIQRTEQGDSAMYLCASSSPTSGSNYEKLFFGSGTQLSVL.